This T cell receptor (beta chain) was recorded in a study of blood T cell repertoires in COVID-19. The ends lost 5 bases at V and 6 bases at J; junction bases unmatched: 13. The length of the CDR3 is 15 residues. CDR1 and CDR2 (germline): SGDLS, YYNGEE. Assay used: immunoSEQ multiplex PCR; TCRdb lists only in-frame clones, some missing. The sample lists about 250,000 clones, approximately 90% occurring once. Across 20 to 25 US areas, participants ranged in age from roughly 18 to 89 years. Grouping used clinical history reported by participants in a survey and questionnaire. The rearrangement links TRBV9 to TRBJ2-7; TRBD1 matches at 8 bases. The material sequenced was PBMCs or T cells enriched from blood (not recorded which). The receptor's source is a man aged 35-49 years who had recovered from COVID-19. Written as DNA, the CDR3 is TGTGCCAGCAGGGCCGGGACAGGATCCACCGGCGAGCAGTACTTC. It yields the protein CASRAGTGSTGEQYF.